This T cell receptor beta chain is drawn from a study of Graves' ophthalmopathy and Graves' hyperthyroidism. As for the study in general: Peripheral blood was collected at initial diagnosis, before any treatment.

The CDR3 is 17 amino acids. Germline CDR1 MNHEY, CDR2 SVGEGT. Study-level findings and limits: The majority of expanded thyroid clonotypes above 0.001 frequency also occurred in blood.

The authors amplified TCR beta CDR3 regions from RNA transcripts. HTBI primers were used in a first-round RT-PCR, which preceded a second-round multiplex PCR. TCRdb independently ran MiXCR on the multiplex PCR reads; one entry per CDR3 protein. The sample gives just over 400,000 distinct CDR3 sequences, 20% to 25% of which show up once; around 3.2% is in the top ten. Reliance was placed on clinical symptoms, serum thyroxine, TRAb, thyroid ultrasound and orbital computed tomography for diagnosis. PBMCs were obtained from 10 ml of fresh peripheral blood. Worth noting for this clonotype: What it binds is not known. Relative to the germline gene, one junction end is altered; a read error may explain this.

The chain uses TRBV6-2 or TRBV6-3 and TRBJ1-5; perhaps TRBD1 as D (5 bases). Sequencing input: peripheral blood. The TCR was taken from a woman aged 18 to 35 with stable Graves' hyperthyroidism. The CDR3 region is CASGYSAGSGSNQPQHF. CDR3 bases: TGTGCCAGCGGTTACTCGGCAGGGTCCGGGAGCAATCAGCCCCAGCATTTT.